Presented here are 29 T cell receptor beta chains from one specimen sequenced in a study of type 1 and type 2 diabetes patients. Amplification started from genomic DNA. Amplification of the beta chain CDR3 used 30 forward and 13 reverse multiplex primers. TCRdb reprocessed the multiplex PCR reads with MiXCR, giving one entry per CDR3 protein. The profile shows fewer than 350,000 distinct CDR3 sequences, approximately 45% of them singletons. Sequenced sample: peripheral blood mononuclear cells (PBMCs). These receptors all stem from a young man with type 2 diabetes.

This rearrangement joins TRBV7-3 to TRBJ1-4; 8 bases are a match to TRBD1. The CDR3 contains 17 residues. The ends lost 3 bases at V and 4 bases at J; junction bases unmatched: 10. The germline V gene has CDR1 SGHTA and CDR2 FQGTGA. The CDR3 DNA is TGTGCCAGCAGCTTCCGGGACAGGCGGCGGGGTAATGAAAAACTGTTTTTT. Translated: CASSFRDRRRGNEKLFF.

This clonotype has only a few counts. This chain uses TRBV6-5 with TRBJ2-5, with D unclear. Germline values: CDR1 MNHEY, CDR2 SVGAGI. V was shortened by 6 bases and J by 2 bases, with 10 bases between the two germline ends. The CDR3 has 13 residues. The CDR3 is CASSRTEQETQYF. CDR3 DNA: TGTGCCAGCAGCCGGACGGAACAAGAGACCCAGTACTTC.

The genes are TRBV2 and TRBJ1-5; a weak D match, TRBD1 (6 bases). The CDR3 sequence is 15 residues long. Germline V gene lookup returns CDR1 SNHLY and CDR2 FYNNEI. Between the trimmed V and J ends, which lost 3 bases and 5 bases, there was a span of 14 bases. The CDR3: CASSDGRGFHQPQHF. CDR3 DNA sequence: TGTGCCAGCAGTGACGGCAGGGGTTTCCATCAGCCCCAGCATTTT.

This clonotype was seen a few times. The chain carries TRBV5-1 and TRBJ1-2; D remains unclear. The CDR3 runs 13 residues. The germline V gene has CDR1 SGHRS and CDR2 YFSETQ. V dropped 6 bases and J dropped 3 bases, with 12 bases sitting between them. The chain's CDR3 is CASTSAGHYGYTF. CDR3 bases: TGCGCCAGCACCTCCGCCGGACACTATGGCTACACCTTC.

The chain links TRBV7-6 to TRBJ2-7; D might be TRBD2 (7 bases). In germline, CDR1 is SGHVS, CDR2 FNYEAQ. V lost 1 base, J lost 4 bases, and 14 bases lay in between. There are 15 residues in the CDR3. The CDR3 sequence is CASSLGGGLTYEQYF. For the CDR3, the DNA is TGTGCCAGCAGCTTAGGGGGGGGGCTGACTTACGAGCAGTACTTC.

This chain links TRBV28 with TRBJ1-2; D not certain. CDR3 size: 13 residues. The V gene lost 10 bases and the J gene lost 1 base, with 13 bases spanning the gap. The germline gives CDR1 MDHEN, CDR2 SYDVKM. CDR3 residues: CATDRDLNYGYTF. Written as DNA, the CDR3 is TGTGCCACCGACCGGGATCTTAACTATGGCTACACCTTC.

This clonotype was found a few times. The chain couples TRBV7-3 to TRBJ1-2, with TRBD1 identical over 11 bases. From germline, CDR1 is SGHTA and CDR2 FQGTGA. This CDR3 is 14 amino acids long. V trimming: 5 bases; J trimming: 7 bases; junction bases outside the gene matches: 6. CDR3 DNA sequence: TGTGCCAGCAGCGACCGGACAGGGGGCGGTGGCTACACCTTC. It specifies CASSDRTGGGGYTF.

The CDR3 reads CSAFVPGQNTEAFF. CDR3 nucleotide sequence: TGCAGTGCTTTCGTCCCGGGACAGAACACTGAAGCTTTCTTT. The chain uses TRBV20-1 and TRBJ1-1; tentatively, D is TRBD1 (6 bases). CDR1 and CDR2 from the germline V gene are DFQATT and SNEGSKA (reference sequence). Deletions cut 5 bases from V and 1 base from J, with 14 bases between. CDR3 length: 14 residues.

The V and J genes are TRBV20-1 and TRBJ2-1; D gene unclear. This CDR3 spans 13 amino acids. The germline V and J ends were trimmed by 1 base and 6 bases, with 10 bases remaining between them. Per the germline V gene, CDR1 is DFQATT and CDR2 is SNEGSKA (reference sequence). The CDR3 bases are TGCAGTGCTAGAGTTCCACGGACCAATGAGCAGTTCTTC. This sequence encodes CSARVPRTNEQFF.

V is TRBV7-9 and J is TRBJ2-7; D gene ambiguous. V was trimmed by 4 bases and J by 0 bases, leaving 7 bases between them. Germline V gives CDR1 SEHNR, CDR2 FQNEAQ (reference sequence). This CDR3 has 13 residues. CDR3 region: CASSWAVSYEQYF. The CDR3 nucleotides are TGTGCCAGCAGCTGGGCAGTCTCCTACGAGCAGTACTTC.

This clonotype was seen more than once but under ten times. This rearrangement joins TRBV19 to TRBJ2-2; tentatively, D is TRBD2 (5 bases). Between the trimmed V and J ends, which lost 3 bases and 7 bases, there was a span of 9 bases. The CDR3 is 13 amino acids. CDR1 is LNHDA and CDR2 is SQIVND in the germline V gene (reference sequence). The DNA of the CDR3 is TGTGCCAGTAGTATTTTGGCGGGCGGGGAGCTGTTTTTT. It specifies CASSILAGGELFF.

The chain uses TRBV20-1 and TRBJ2-7; 11 bases are a match to TRBD2. The CDR3 is 13 residues long. Trimming at V came to 6 bases and at J to 4 bases, leaving 5 bases not matched to a gene. Germline V gene data show CDR1 as DFQATT and CDR2 as SNEGSKA (reference sequence). The CDR3 region has the DNA TGCAGTGCAAAAACTAGCGGGAGTTACGAGCAGTACTTC. Encoded protein: CSAKTSGSYEQYF.

This chain uses TRBV29-1 with TRBJ2-1; 7 bases line up with TRBD1. This CDR3 contains 16 residues. J was trimmed by 7 bases and V by 3 bases; bases with no gene match: 15. Per the germline V gene, CDR1 is SQVTM and CDR2 is ANQGSEA. The CDR3 region is CSVDGLEGAIRNEQFF. In DNA form, the CDR3 reads TGCAGCGTTGACGGGCTCGAGGGGGCTATTAGGAATGAGCAGTTCTTC.

This clonotype has at least ten counts. The chain uses TRBV25-1 and TRBJ2-1, with 9 bases fitting TRBD1. CDR1 MGHDK and CDR2 SYGVNS come from the germline V gene. The trim removed 1 base at V and 6 bases at J, leaving 7 bases unmatched. The length of the CDR3 is 16 residues. In DNA, the CDR3 is TGTGCCAGCAGTGAATGGGTGGGACAGGGAGTCAATGAGCAGTTCTTC. This encodes CASSEWVGQGVNEQFF.

The J gene is TRBJ2-7, the V gene TRBV6-5, with D possibly matching TRBD1 (5 bases). The CDR3 has 14 amino acids. Trimming took off 2 bases at V and 4 bases at J, with 12 bases between the two ends. Germline V gene sequence: CDR1 MNHEY, CDR2 SVGAGI. The CDR3 nucleotides read TGTGCCAGCAGTTACGTGGGGCTCCTATACGAGCAGTACTTC. Translated: CASSYVGLLYEQYF.

The V and J genes are TRBV15 and TRBJ2-1, with 8 bases identical to TRBD1. The length of the CDR3 is 16 residues. CDR1 and CDR2 (germline): LNHNV, YYDKDF (reference sequence). V shed 3 bases, J shed 3 bases, and the junction held 7 bases outside the gene matches. The CDR3 DNA reads TGTGCCACCAGCAGCCCCGGACAGGGAAGCTACAATGAGCAGTTCTTC. It yields the protein CATSSPGQGSYNEQFF.

The V gene is TRBV20-1, the J gene TRBJ2-7; TRBD2 agrees at 13 bases. V shed 6 bases, J shed 2 bases, and the junction held 13 bases outside the gene matches. The CDR3 consists of 17 residues. Germline CDR1 is DFQATT and CDR2 is SNEGSKA (reference sequence). CDR3 amino acids: CSATGLAGVRKTYEQYF. CDR3 bases: TGCAGTGCCACAGGACTAGCGGGAGTCCGTAAAACCTACGAGCAGTACTTC.

This chain connects TRBV20-1 to TRBJ2-5; perhaps TRBD2 as D (5 bases). This CDR3 has 12 residues. V was shortened by 5 bases and J by 2 bases, with 9 bases between the two germline ends. CDR1 DFQATT and CDR2 SNEGSKA come from the germline V gene (reference sequence). CDR3 sequence: CSARTGQETQYF. The CDR3 DNA is TGCAGTGCTCGGACGGGACAAGAGACCCAGTACTTC.

This chain joins TRBV20-1 and TRBJ2-1, with TRBD2 matching over 8 bases. The V and J ends lost 1 base and 4 bases, in that order; junction bases with no gene match: 9. CDR1 is DFQATT and CDR2 is SNEGSKA in the germline V gene (reference sequence). The CDR3 has 16 amino acids. CDR3 loop: CSARVQASGRYNEQFF. CDR3 coding DNA: TGCAGTGCTAGAGTACAGGCTAGCGGGCGTTACAATGAGCAGTTCTTC.

This clonotype has just one count. The J gene is TRBJ1-4, the V gene TRBV4-1, with 8 bases matching TRBD1. V dropped 0 bases and J dropped 8; count of bases not matched to a gene: 8. Per germline, CDR1 MGHRA and CDR2 YSYEKL. CDR3 size: 16 residues. CDR3 residues: CASSQDSGRGQEKLFF. The CDR3 DNA is TGCGCCAGCAGCCAAGACTCCGGCAGGGGGCAAGAAAAACTGTTTTTT.

This clonotype was counted only a few times. The gene calls are TRBV24-1 and TRBJ1-3; no clear D gene. This CDR3 is built from 11 residues. From germline, CDR1 is KGHDR and CDR2 SFDVKD. Trimming removed 2 bases from V and 6 bases from J, with 1 base in between. CDR3 DNA: TGTGCCACCAGTGATTCAAACACCATATATTTT. It encodes CATSDSNTIYF.

The CDR3: CASRYGQANTEAFF. In DNA form, the CDR3 reads TGTGCCAGCAGATACGGACAGGCGAACACTGAAGCTTTCTTT. The chain joins TRBV6-6 to TRBJ1-1; 7 bases agree with TRBD1. Unmatched junction bases numbered 5, after V lost 6 bases and J lost 1 base. The CDR3 has 14 amino acids. CDR1 and CDR2 from the germline V gene are MNHNY and SVGAGI (reference sequence).

This clonotype has a handful of counts. V gene TRBV6-6 combines with J gene TRBJ2-2, with D possibly matching TRBD2 (5 bases). The CDR3 contains 16 residues. Trimming left V 4 bases short and J 3 bases short, with 15 bases between. The germline V gene has CDR1 MNHNY and CDR2 SVGAGI (reference sequence). Here the CDR3 DNA reads TGTGCCAGCAGTTCTCGCCTCGGAGGAGACACCGGGGAGCTGTTTTTT. Its translation is CASSSRLGGDTGELFF.

This clonotype was found once. One junction end disagrees with the germline gene, perhaps due to a read error. The genes are TRBV2 and TRBJ1-5; D might be TRBD1 (6 bases). The CDR3 is made up of 18 amino acids. Germline lookup yields CDR1 SNHLY and CDR2 FYNNEI. Here the CDR3 DNA reads TGTGCCAGCAGTGGAGAAGGGGGGAAGACAGATAGCAGTCAGCCCCAGCATTTT. It translates to CASSGEGGKTDSSQPQHF.

V usage is TRBV20-1 and J usage is TRBJ1-6, with TRBD1 matching 7 bases. The V gene's germline CDR1 is DFQATT and CDR2 SNEGSKA (reference sequence). This CDR3 contains 17 residues. Germline trimming cut 0 bases from V and 7 bases from J; bases unmatched to any gene: 12. CDR3 loop: CSARDSRNRGENSPLHF. For the CDR3, the DNA is TGCAGTGCTAGAGACTCCAGAAACAGGGGCGAAAATTCACCCCTCCACTTT.

This clonotype was found a few times. The CDR3 coding sequence is TGTGCCAGCAGGTGGGACCGGGGGTTTGGTCAGCCCCAGCATTTT. Residues: CASRWDRGFGQPQHF. This chain uses TRBV6-7 with TRBJ1-5, with a weak D call TRBD1 (5 bases). TRBV6-7 is identified as an open reading frame with a role that is uncertain. V gave up 6 bases and J gave up 6 bases, with 18 bases separating them. CDR3 length: 15 residues.

This clonotype was observed a single time. This chain joins TRBV7-8 and TRBJ1-1, with D unresolved. In germline, CDR1 is SGHVS, CDR2 FQNEAQ. The V gene lost 4 bases and the J gene lost 5 bases, with 11 bases spanning the gap. This CDR3 spans 13 amino acids. For the CDR3, the DNA is TGTGCCAGCAGCTCAGAAGGGTTTACTGAAGCTTTCTTT. Translating gives CASSSEGFTEAFF.

The rearrangement links TRBV25-1 to TRBJ1-2; possible D gene TRBD1, 6 bases. The V gene lost 1 base and the J gene lost 0 bases, with 9 bases spanning the gap. CDR3 size: 15 residues. CDR1 MGHDK and CDR2 SYGVNS come from the germline V gene. CDR3 bases: TGTGCCAGCAGTGAATTTGGGGACACTAACTATGGCTACACCTTC. This gives the protein CASSEFGDTNYGYTF.

This clonotype came up a few times. V gene TRBV9 combines with J gene TRBJ2-7; 7 bases map to TRBD1. Germline assignment: CDR1 SGDLS and CDR2 YYNGEE. CDR3 length: 14 residues. V lost 2 bases and J lost 11; bases outside the gene matches: 13. Written as DNA, the CDR3 is TGTGCCAGCAGCGTTGACAGGGATAGTGATGGGAAGTACTTC. This gives the protein CASSVDRDSDGKYF.